Below, 2 T cell receptor beta chains from the same sample are listed, as sequenced in a study of PD-L1 blockade in urothelial cancer. Data came from immunoSEQ multiplex PCR; TCRdb stores just in-frame clones and leaves some out. The table lists more than 40,000 clones, 88% of them singletons. Material: PBMCs, obtained around atezolizumab (anti-PD-L1) treatment. The source is a woman aged 55-75 years with urothelial cancer.

V and J are TRBV28 and TRBJ1-3; 8 positions agree with TRBD1. This CDR3 is 17 amino acids long. From germline, CDR1 is MDHEN and CDR2 SYDVKM. J gave up 1 base and V 5 bases, and 10 bases lay outside the gene matches. The DNA for the CDR3 is TGTGCCAGCAGTCCCGGACAGGGAAGGTTTTCTGGAAACACCATATATTTT. This translates into CASSPGQGRFSGNTIYF.

The V and J genes are TRBV21-1 and TRBJ1-1; the table names TRBD1, a call not compared with the DNA. TRBV21-1 is classified as a pseudogene. The CDR3 extends over 15 amino acids. CDR3: CASSLPGGSQVEAFF. Written as DNA, the CDR3 is TGTGCCAGCAGCCTACCAGGGGGAAGCCAAGTTGAAGCTTTCTTT.